Shown below are 10 T cell receptor beta chains from a single sample sequenced in a study of neoadjuvant anti-PD-1 for oral cavity cancer. Method: immunoSEQ multiplex PCR; TCRdb's copy keeps in-frame clones and lacks some. The table lists about 12,000 clones, 64% of them singletons. The specimen comprised tumor tissue, sampled before nivolumab (anti-PD-1) treatment. Receptors originate from a person between 40 and 79 years old with oral cavity squamous cell carcinoma. The donor label of this sample is uncertain.

J is TRBJ1-2 and V is TRBV7-2; maybe TRBD1 (6 bases). Trimming stripped 5 bases from V and 1 base from J, with 11 bases between. Germline lookup yields CDR1 SGHTA and CDR2 FQGNSA. The CDR3 totals 14 residues. The CDR3 protein is CASSLDRINYGYTF. CDR3 sequence (DNA): TGTGCCAGCAGCCTAGACAGGATTAACTATGGCTACACCTTC. The variable domain in full, completed from reference TRBV7-2 and TRBJ1-2, reads GAGVSQSPSNKVTEKGKDVELRCDPISGHTALYWYRQSLGQGLEFLIYFQGNSAPDKSGLPSDRFSAERTGGSVSTLTIQRTQQEDSAVYLCASSLDRINYGYTFGSGTRLTVV.

On this clone: A read error may account for a junction end that differs from germline. The genes are TRBV5-1 and TRBJ1-6, with 9 positions matching TRBD1. The CDR3 runs 14 residues. Per the germline V gene, CDR1 is SGHRS and CDR2 is YFSETQ. This CDR3 is CASTRTGDNSPLHF. DNA of the CDR3: TGTGCCAGCACTCGGACAGGGGATAATTCACCCCTCCACTTT.

The chain carries TRBV2 and TRBJ2-3; tentatively, D is TRBD2 (7 bases). The CDR3 has 15 residues. Trimming cost V 0 bases and J 4 bases, with 11 bases left between them. Germline V gene lookup returns CDR1 SNHLY and CDR2 FYNNEI. The CDR3 DNA reads TGTGCCAGCAGTGAAGCGGGGGGGCAGGCAGATACGCAGTATTTT. Translated, it gives CASSEAGGQADTQYF.

This clone occurred a few times. The V gene is TRBV9, the J gene TRBJ1-4; 8 bases match TRBD1. The CDR3 is 18 amino acids. The ends lost 3 bases at V and 2 bases at J; junction bases unmatched: 12. CDR1 SGDLS and CDR2 YYNGEE come from the germline V gene. CDR3 in amino acids: CASSAPDRGAGTNEKLFF. CDR3 in DNA: TGTGCCAGCAGCGCTCCCGACAGGGGAGCTGGTACTAATGAAAAACTGTTTTTT.

The chain couples TRBV27 to TRBJ1-2, with D unclear. The CDR3 is 16 residues long. The V end was cut by 3 bases, the J end by 4 bases, with 18 bases between. CDR1 and CDR2 (germline): MNHEY, SMNVEV (reference sequence). For the CDR3, the DNA is TGTGCCAGCAGTTTGATCCCAATCGGGGAATTCTATGGCTACACCTTC. Amino acids: CASSLIPIGEFYGYTF.

This clone is medium-sized. The rearrangement links TRBV5-1 to TRBJ1-2; 7 positions match TRBD1. V shed 4 bases and J 6 bases; nucleotides not matched to a gene: 9. The CDR3 extends over 14 amino acids. Germline CDR1 SGHRS, CDR2 YFSETQ. This CDR3 is CASSAMTGMNGYTF. CDR3 DNA: TGCGCCAGCAGCGCCATGACAGGGATGAATGGCTACACCTTC.

The chain recombines TRBV7-3 with TRBJ2-2; the D is unclear. Germline CDR1 SGHTA, CDR2 FQGTGA. The germline V and J ends were trimmed by 0 bases and 4 bases, with 3 bases remaining between them. The CDR3 consists of 13 residues. CDR3 in amino acids: CASSLTSTGELFF. The CDR3, as DNA: TGTGCCAGCAGCTTAACGAGCACCGGGGAGCTGTTTTTT.

The chain recombines TRBV7-2 with TRBJ2-3; 10 bases fit TRBD2. The CDR3 contains 16 residues. V lost 5 bases, J lost 8 bases, and 13 bases stayed unmatched. Germline CDR1 SGHTA, CDR2 FQGNSA. CDR3 sequence: CASSATWASGGGTQYF. The CDR3 DNA reads as TGTGCCAGCAGCGCCACATGGGCTAGCGGGGGAGGTACGCAGTATTTT.

For the CDR3, the DNA is TGCAGCGTTGAGGAAAGGGGGTTGAACGAGCAGTACTTC. Encoded protein: CSVEERGLNEQYF. The V and J genes are TRBV29-1 and TRBJ2-7; the D gene is possibly TRBD1 (6 bases). The V gene's germline CDR1 is SQVTM and CDR2 ANQGSEA. V shed 3 bases and J shed 5 bases, with 14 bases lying between them. The CDR3 runs to 13 residues.

This clone showed up just a few times. This chain connects TRBV4-2 to TRBJ1-2, with D unresolved. CDR3 length: 14 amino acids. Trimming took off 1 base at V and 7 bases at J, with 13 bases between the two ends. The germline CDR1 and CDR2 sequences are LGHNA and YNFKEQ. The CDR3 region is CASSQGSAGLGYTF. The DNA for the CDR3 is TGTGCCAGCAGCCAAGGGTCGGCAGGACTTGGCTACACCTTC.